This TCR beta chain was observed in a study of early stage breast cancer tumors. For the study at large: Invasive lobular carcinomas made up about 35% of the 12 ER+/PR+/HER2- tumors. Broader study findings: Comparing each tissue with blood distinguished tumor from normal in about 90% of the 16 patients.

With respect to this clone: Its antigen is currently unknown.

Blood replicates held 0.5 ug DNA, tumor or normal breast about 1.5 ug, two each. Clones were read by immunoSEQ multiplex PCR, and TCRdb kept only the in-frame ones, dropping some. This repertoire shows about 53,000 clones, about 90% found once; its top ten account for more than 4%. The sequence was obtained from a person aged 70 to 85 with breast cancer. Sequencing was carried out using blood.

The CDR3, as DNA: TGTGCCAGCAGCTTTAACCTAGGAGTTAATTCACCCCTCCACTTT. Translating it yields CASSFNLGVNSPLHF. The chain recombines TRBV5-6 with TRBJ1-6; D is unresolved. The V and J ends lost 2 bases and 6 bases respectively, with 12 bases between them. Germline values: CDR1 SGHDT, CDR2 YYEEEE. The CDR3 runs to 15 residues.